The sequence of this T cell receptor (beta chain) was determined in a study of T cells after yellow fever vaccination. TCRdb re-called the 5' RACE reads with MiXCR, one entry per CDR3 protein. The sample carries fewer than 350,000 distinct CDR3 sequences, 3.5% to 5% recorded once. CDR3 size: 16 residues. V was clipped by 6 bases and J by 0 bases, with 15 bases between them. Regarding the study as a whole: On re-exposure, the response was weaker but peaked faster, at day 5 versus 15. Most clones from primary vaccination resurfaced after the booster (approximately 95% CD4, 70% to 90% CD8).

For this clonotype: Its specificity is not known.

V usage is TRBV12-3 or TRBV12-4 and J usage is TRBJ1-3, with D possibly being TRBD1 (6 bases). Sequencing was performed on PBMCs, taken 15 days after the yellow fever booster vaccination. This TCR was sampled from a man aged 18 to 30 who received the YFV17D yellow fever vaccine. The CDR3 here is CASSPRTESSGNTIYF. The CDR3 bases are TGTGCCAGCAGCCCACGGACAGAAAGCTCTGGAAACACCATATATTTT.